The 13 T cell receptor beta chains listed next were all sequenced from one sample in a study of radiation and T cells in renal cell carcinoma. Documented time point: blood 4 weeks post-SBRT, at nephrectomy. Treatment here: 15 Gy SBRT to primary tumor, nephrectomy 4 weeks later. The assay was immunoSEQ multiplex PCR, and TCRdb's table has in-frame clones only and misses some. This sample has 60,000 to 75,000 clones, with 60% to 85% found just once. The sequencing used blood, collected from a patient whose treatment included radiotherapy and nephrectomy. These receptors were collected from a man in his fifties or sixties with renal cell carcinoma.

Here the CDR3 DNA reads TGCAGTGGGCAGGGGGCCCATGGCTACACCTTC. This translates into CSGQGAHGYTF. The chain links TRBV20-1 to TRBJ1-2, with TRBD1 identical over 8 bases. The CDR3 covers 11 residues. Germline V gives CDR1 DFQATT, CDR2 SNEGSKA (reference sequence). V shed 7 bases and J 6 bases; nucleotides not matched to a gene: 4.

This chain links TRBV9 with TRBJ2-1; possibly TRBD2 for D (6 bases). V lost 4 bases and J lost 7, with 18 bases in between. Germline loops: CDR1 SGDLS, CDR2 YYNGEE. CDR3 length: 15 residues. The CDR3: CASSSSGTGGNEQFF. As DNA, the CDR3 is TGTGCCAGCAGCTCCTCCGGGACTGGGGGGAATGAGCAGTTCTTC.

This chain joins TRBV19 and TRBJ1-2, with D perhaps matching TRBD1 (5 bases). The CDR3 extends over 14 amino acids. Looked up from germline, CDR1 is LNHDA and CDR2 is SQIVND (reference sequence). V was cut by 1 base and J by 3 bases, with 9 bases left in between. Written as DNA, the CDR3 is TGTGCCAGTAGTATAGGTATAGGGGACTATGGCTACACCTTC. Its protein product is CASSIGIGDYGYTF.

V is TRBV30 and J is TRBJ1-2; the D gene is possibly TRBD1 (5 bases). The germline V gene encodes CDR1 GTSNPN and CDR2 SVGIG (reference sequence). The CDR3 is 12 amino acids. Trimming stripped 3 bases from V and 4 bases from J, with 9 bases between. CDR3 amino acids: CAWSWGGYGYTF. The CDR3, as DNA: TGTGCCTGGAGCTGGGGGGGCTATGGCTACACCTTC.

This chain uses TRBV6-4 with TRBJ1-6; D not certain. This CDR3 is built from 13 residues. V was trimmed by 4 bases and J by 8 bases, leaving 9 bases between them. Germline assignment: CDR1 MRHNA and CDR2 SNTAGT. CDR3 region: CASSVSRDSPLHF. The CDR3 nucleotides read TGTGCCAGCAGTGTTTCTCGCGATTCACCCCTCCACTTT.

The V and J genes are TRBV5-5 and TRBJ1-4; 7 bases are a match to TRBD1. Germline CDR1 and CDR2: SGHKS and YYEKEE (reference sequence). The CDR3 is 17 amino acids. The V gene end was trimmed by 2 bases and the J gene end by 6 bases; junction bases not matched to a gene: 13. This CDR3 reads CASSLGWLTGTDEKLFF. CDR3 nucleotides: TGTGCCAGCAGCTTAGGGTGGCTGACAGGGACGGATGAAAAACTGTTTTTT.

The chain links TRBV9 to TRBJ2-2; TRBD2 agrees at 7 bases. Germline V gene data show CDR1 as SGDLS and CDR2 as YYNGEE. The trim removed 4 bases at V and 7 bases at J, leaving 10 bases unmatched. The CDR3 length is 15 residues. Here the CDR3 DNA reads TGTGCCAGCAGCCCGACCGGACTAGAGATCGGGGAGCTGTTTTTT. This encodes CASSPTGLEIGELFF.

The chain couples TRBV7-2 to TRBJ1-5; TRBD1 matches at 9 bases. With 5 bases clipped from V and 6 bases from J, the junction kept 8 bases outside the gene matches. The CDR3 has 15 amino acids. The germline V gene has CDR1 SGHTA and CDR2 FQGNSA. This CDR3 is CASSPRQGGRQPQHF. CDR3 nucleotides: TGTGCCAGCAGCCCCCGACAGGGGGGACGTCAGCCCCAGCATTTT.

V is TRBV6-5 and J is TRBJ2-5; 10 bases agree with TRBD2. This CDR3 spans 15 amino acids. Losses at the gene ends were 5 bases for V and 1 base for J; bases not matched to a gene: 4. Per the germline V gene, CDR1 is MNHEY and CDR2 is SVGAGI. This CDR3 reads CASSKLAGPQETQYF. Here the CDR3 DNA reads TGTGCCAGCAGTAAACTAGCGGGGCCCCAAGAGACCCAGTACTTC.

DNA for the CDR3: TGTGCCAGCAGTTTATCACCTACAGGGGGCAATGAAAAACTGTTTTTT. Its translation: CASSLSPTGGNEKLFF. This chain connects TRBV27 to TRBJ1-4, with 9 bases fitting TRBD1. The V segment lost 0 bases and the J segment 5 bases; nucleotides outside the gene matches: 4. The germline CDR1 and CDR2 sequences are MNHEY and SMNVEV (reference sequence). The CDR3 is 16 amino acids.

This rearrangement joins TRBV2 to TRBJ2-7; D perhaps matches TRBD1 (6 bases). V was shortened by 2 bases and J by 6 bases, with 14 bases between the two germline ends. The V gene's germline CDR1 is SNHLY and CDR2 FYNNEI. The CDR3 contains 14 residues. This CDR3 reads CASSEPLQGPEQYV. The CDR3 DNA follows: TGTGCCAGCAGTGAACCTTTACAGGGCCCCGAGCAGTACGTC.

CDR3 DNA: TGTGCCAGCAGTGAAACGGGGACGACGCGTGGCTACACCTTC. It encodes CASSETGTTRGYTF. The gene calls are TRBV25-1 and TRBJ1-2, with D possibly matching TRBD1 (5 bases). Deletions cut 2 bases from V and 7 bases from J, with 14 bases between. The V gene's germline CDR1 is MGHDK and CDR2 SYGVNS. The CDR3 totals 14 residues.

The CDR3 nucleotides are TGTGCCAGCAGTTACTCGATGGAGGGTTCGGGCTACACCTTC. Translated, it gives CASSYSMEGSGYTF. The V gene is TRBV6-6, the J gene TRBJ1-2; D not certain. Germline loops: CDR1 MNHNY, CDR2 SVGAGI (reference sequence). Deletions cut 0 bases from V and 8 bases from J, with 13 bases between. The CDR3 has 14 amino acids.